The rows below give T cell receptor beta chains drawn from one sample of a study of blood T cell repertoires in COVID-19. TCRdb's copy holds only in-frame clones and misses some; the assay was immunoSEQ multiplex PCR. Here the sample spans 100,000 to 150,000 clones, roughly 85% being singletons. Material: peripheral blood. The receptors derive from a man older than 75 with active or convalescent COVID-19. Each CDR3 is given with its conserved first and last residue. The D gene is left open where the match is weak. Size is omitted from some rows. Given values are once, few, many or a class for expanded clones.

V gene	D gene	clone size	J gene	CDR3 protein	CDR3 DNA
TRBV6-6	NA	NA	TRBJ2-7	CASSTSLSGAYEQYF	TGTGCCAGCAGTACGAGTCTATCCGGGGCCTACGAGCAGTACTTC
TRBV4-1	TRBD2	NA	TRBJ2-1	CASSQGRAGGVIYNEQFF	TGCGCCAGCAGCCAAGGAAGAGCGGGAGGCGTGATCTACAATGAGCAGTTCTTC
TRBV5-8	NA	once	TRBJ2-5	CASNQRRSYQETQYF	TGTGCCAGCAACCAACGCCGGAGTTACCAAGAGACCCAGTACTTC
TRBV14	NA	NA	TRBJ1-1	CASSQVMGAITEAFF	TGTGCCAGCAGCCAAGTGATGGGGGCTATCACTGAAGCTTTCTTT
TRBV25-1	TRBD2	NA	TRBJ2-1	CASSIFGGGEQFF	TGTGCCAGCAGTATATTCGGGGGGGGTGAGCAGTTCTTC
TRBV28	NA	once	TRBJ1-1	CASSPGPLREAFF	TGTGCCAGCAGTCCTGGGCCTTTAAGGGAAGCTTTCTTT
TRBV5-1	NA	NA	TRBJ2-3	CASSLGQARHTDTQYF	TGCGCCAGCAGCTTGGGACAGGCTAGGCACACAGATACGCAGTATTTT
TRBV12-3/TRBV12-4	TRBD1	NA	TRBJ1-1	CASTDGTEAFF	TGTGCCAGCACCGACGGGACAGAGGCTTTCTTT
TRBV27	NA	NA	TRBJ2-6	CASSFGGSHSGANVLTF	TGTGCCAGCAGTTTCGGAGGGAGCCACTCTGGGGCCAACGTCCTGACTTTC
TRBV28	NA	NA	TRBJ1-2	CASSSPRTALGYGYTF	TGTGCCAGCAGTTCTCCTCGGACAGCCTTGGGCTATGGCTACACCTTC
TRBV5-1	TRBD1	NA	TRBJ2-2	CASSGQGNTGELFF	TGCGCCAGCAGCGGACAGGGGAACACCGGGGAGCTGTTTTTT
TRBV5-4	NA	NA	TRBJ1-2	CASSVRGVYGYTF	TGTGCCAGCAGCGTCCGGGGGGTCTATGGCTACACCTTC
TRBV5-1	NA	NA	TRBJ2-2	CASTPNRADTGELFF	TGCGCCAGCACCCCCAACAGGGCAGACACCGGGGAGCTGTTTTTT
TRBV11-3	NA	NA	TRBJ2-3	CASSPGTRTDTQYF	TGTGCCAGCAGCCCCGGGACTCGTACAGATACGCAGTATTTT
TRBV7-2	TRBD1	NA	TRBJ1-1	CASRRQGWGTEAFF	TGTGCCAGCAGACGACAGGGCTGGGGCACTGAAGCTTTCTTT
TRBV19	NA	NA	TRBJ1-6	CASSRMRAGSPLHF	TGTGCCAGTAGTCGGATGAGGGCGGGTTCACCCCTCCACTTT
TRBV13	TRBD2	NA	TRBJ2-7	CASSFTPSGAYEQYF	TGTGCCAGCAGCTTCACGCCTAGCGGGGCCTACGAGCAGTACTTC
TRBV7-6	TRBD1	large	TRBJ2-7	CASSPHTGGEQYF	TGTGCCAGCAGCCCCCACACAGGGGGCGAGCAGTACTTC
TRBV9	NA	NA	TRBJ2-5	CASSVGSLQQETQYF	TGTGCCAGCAGCGTAGGCTCGTTACAGCAAGAGACCCAGTACTTC
TRBV2	NA	NA	TRBJ1-5	CASSELTVQPQHF	TGTGCCAGCAGTGAATTGACAGTTCAGCCCCAGCATTTT
TRBV29-1	TRBD2	once	TRBJ2-7	CSVGPSGSLLGEQYF	TGCAGCGTTGGGCCTAGCGGGAGCCTCCTGGGCGAGCAGTACTTC
TRBV30	TRBD1	once	TRBJ1-1	CAWTPTRGQPKNTEAFF	TGTGCCTGGACCCCCACCCGGGGACAGCCGAAGAACACTGAAGCTTTCTTT